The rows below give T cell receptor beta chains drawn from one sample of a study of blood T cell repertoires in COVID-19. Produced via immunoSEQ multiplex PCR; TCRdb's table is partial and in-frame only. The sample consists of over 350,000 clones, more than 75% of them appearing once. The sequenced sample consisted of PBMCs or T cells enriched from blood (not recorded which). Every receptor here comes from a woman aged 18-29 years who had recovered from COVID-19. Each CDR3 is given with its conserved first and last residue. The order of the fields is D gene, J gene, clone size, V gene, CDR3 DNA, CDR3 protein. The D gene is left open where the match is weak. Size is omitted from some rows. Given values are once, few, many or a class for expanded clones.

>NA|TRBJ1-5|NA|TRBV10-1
TGCGCCAGCAGTGGGGAACGGGGTCAGGGGCCGGCTCAGCCCCAGCATTTT
CASSGERGQGPAQPQHF
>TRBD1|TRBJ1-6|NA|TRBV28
TGTGCCAGCAGTTTACCCGGCAGGGGGCGGGTAGGTTCACCCCTCCACTTT
CASSLPGRGRVGSPLHF
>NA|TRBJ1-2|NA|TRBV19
TGTGCCAGTCAGGATGTCAGCTATGGCTACACCTTC
CASQDVSYGYTF
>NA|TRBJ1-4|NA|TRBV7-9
TGTGCCAGCAGCTTAAGCAGGGGCTCTGAAAAACTGTTTTTT
CASSLSRGSEKLFF
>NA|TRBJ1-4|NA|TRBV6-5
TGTGCCAGCAGTTGGGCCTCCCGGGAAAAACTGTTTTTT
CASSWASREKLFF
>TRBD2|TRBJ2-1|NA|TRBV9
TGTGCCAGCAGCGTAGGCCCATTAGCGGGGGGCAACAATGAGCAGTTCTTC
CASSVGPLAGGNNEQFF
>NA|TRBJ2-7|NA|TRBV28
TGTGCCAGCAGTTTACCCAGGGGCTTGTACGAGCAGTACTTC
CASSLPRGLYEQYF
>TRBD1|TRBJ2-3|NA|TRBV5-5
TGTGCCAGCAGCATAGGGACAGCTAGCACAGATACGCAGTATTTT
CASSIGTASTDTQYF
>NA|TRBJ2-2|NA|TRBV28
TGTGCCAGCAGTTTACCAGGGACCGGGGAGCTGTTTTTT
CASSLPGTGELFF
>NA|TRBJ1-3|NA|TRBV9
TGTGCCAGCAGCGCGCCAGGGGCAGGCTCTGGAAACACCATATATTTT
CASSAPGAGSGNTIYF
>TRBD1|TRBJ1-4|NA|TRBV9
TGTGCCAGCAGCGCGGGACAGCAGCTGGAAAAACTGTTTTTT
CASSAGQQLEKLFF
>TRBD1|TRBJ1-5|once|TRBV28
TGTGCCAGCAGTTTAAGCTGGGGACAGATTAGCAATCAGCCCCAGCATTTT
CASSLSWGQISNQPQHF
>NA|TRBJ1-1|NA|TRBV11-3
TGTGCCAGCAGCCTTTCTTTAATCGACAGTGAAGCTTTCTTT
CASSLSLIDSEAFF
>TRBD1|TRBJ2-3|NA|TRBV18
TGTGCCAGCTCACGAGGGCGACAGGGTGAAGGAGATACGCAGTATTTT
CASSRGRQGEGDTQYF
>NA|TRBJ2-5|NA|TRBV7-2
TGTGCCAGCAGCTTAACGGAGTGGCCGGAGACCCAGTACTTC
CASSLTEWPETQYF